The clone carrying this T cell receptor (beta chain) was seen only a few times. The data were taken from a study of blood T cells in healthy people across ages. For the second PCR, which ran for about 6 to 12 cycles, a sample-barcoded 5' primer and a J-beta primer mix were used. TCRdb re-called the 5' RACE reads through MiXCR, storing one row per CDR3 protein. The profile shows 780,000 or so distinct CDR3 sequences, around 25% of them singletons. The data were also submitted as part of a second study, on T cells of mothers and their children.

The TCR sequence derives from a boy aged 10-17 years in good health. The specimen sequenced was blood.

The CDR3 DNA follows: TGTGCCAGTAGTATTTACGGAAGCAGCACTGAAGCTTTCTTT. Its protein product is CASSIYGSSTEAFF. This chain links TRBV19 with TRBJ1-1; D remains unclear. Looked up from germline, CDR1 is LNHDA and CDR2 is SQIVND (reference sequence). The CDR3 covers 14 residues. The ends were cut back, 3 bases at V and 4 bases at J, with 12 bases in the middle.